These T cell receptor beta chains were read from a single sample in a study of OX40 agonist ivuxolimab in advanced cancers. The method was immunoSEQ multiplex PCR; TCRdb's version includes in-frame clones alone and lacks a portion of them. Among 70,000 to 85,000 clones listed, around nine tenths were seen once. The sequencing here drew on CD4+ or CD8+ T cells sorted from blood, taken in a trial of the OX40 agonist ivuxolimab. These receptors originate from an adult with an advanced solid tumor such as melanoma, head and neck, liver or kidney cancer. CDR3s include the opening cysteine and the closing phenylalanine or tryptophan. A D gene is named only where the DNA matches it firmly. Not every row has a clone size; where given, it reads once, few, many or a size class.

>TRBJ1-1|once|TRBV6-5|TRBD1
CASSRTGGLGTEAFF
TGTGCCAGCAGTCGGACAGGGGGATTGGGGACTGAAGCTTTCTTT
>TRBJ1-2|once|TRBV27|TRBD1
CASSPIDGQGNYGYTF
TGTGCCAGCAGCCCTATCGACGGACAGGGTAACTATGGCTACACCTTC
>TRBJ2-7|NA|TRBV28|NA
CASSWGSSYEQYF
TGTGCCAGCAGTTGGGGGTCCTCCTACGAGCAGTACTTC
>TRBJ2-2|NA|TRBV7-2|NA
CASSLEQGVQTGELFF
TGTGCCAGCAGCTTAGAACAGGGTGTACAAACCGGGGAGCTGTTTTTT
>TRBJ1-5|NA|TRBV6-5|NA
CASSSGTPSNQPQHF
TGTGCCAGCAGTTCCGGGACACCCAGCAATCAGCCCCAGCATTTT
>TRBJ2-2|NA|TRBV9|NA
CASSPTSQAVTDTGELFF
TGTGCCAGCAGCCCAACCTCTCAGGCGGTGACGGACACCGGGGAGCTGTTTTTT
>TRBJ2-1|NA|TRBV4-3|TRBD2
CASSHASGRRVGDEQFF
TGCGCCAGCAGCCATGCTAGCGGGAGGCGTGTGGGTGATGAGCAGTTCTTC
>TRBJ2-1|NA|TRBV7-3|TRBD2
CASSLKPSGRIDNEQFF
TGTGCCAGCAGCTTAAAGCCTAGCGGGAGGATCGACAATGAGCAGTTCTTC
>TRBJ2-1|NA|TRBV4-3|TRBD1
CASSQETGSRRGQFF
TGCGCCAGCAGCCAAGAGACAGGGAGCCGCCGGGGGCAGTTCTTC
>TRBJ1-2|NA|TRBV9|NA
CASSSYRKGMGYGYTF
TGTGCCAGCAGCTCCTACCGGAAAGGGATGGGCTATGGCTACACCTTC
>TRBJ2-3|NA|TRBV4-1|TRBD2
CANSQVAGSPADTQYF
TGCGCCAACAGCCAAGTAGCGGGATCCCCCGCAGATACGCAGTATTTT
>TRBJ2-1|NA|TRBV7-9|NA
CASSLAVNYNEQFF
TGTGCCAGCAGCTTAGCGGTGAACTACAATGAGCAGTTCTTC
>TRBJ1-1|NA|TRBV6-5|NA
CAGYDNEAFF
TGTGCCGGATACGATAACGAAGCTTTCTTT
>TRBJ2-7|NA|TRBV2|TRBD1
CATNPDRAHSYEQYF
TGTGCCACCAATCCGGACAGGGCGCACTCCTACGAGCAGTACTTC
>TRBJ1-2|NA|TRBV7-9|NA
CASSPDSYGYTF
TGTGCCAGCAGCCCCGACTCCTATGGCTACACCTTC
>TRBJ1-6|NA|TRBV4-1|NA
CASSQDRTDLYNSPLHF
TGCGCCAGCAGCCAAGACCGGACAGATTTATATAATTCACCCCTCCACTTT
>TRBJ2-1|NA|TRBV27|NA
CASSPVGGSYNEQFF
TGTGCCAGCAGTCCTGTGGGGGGCTCCTACAATGAGCAGTTCTTC
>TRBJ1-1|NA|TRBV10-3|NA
CAISDLLNTEAFF
TGTGCCATCAGTGACCTTCTAAACACTGAAGCTTTCTTT
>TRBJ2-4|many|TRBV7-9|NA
CASSYQELGNIQYF
TGTGCCAGCAGTTACCAGGAGTTAGGGAACATTCAGTACTTC
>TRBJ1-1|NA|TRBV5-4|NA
CASSFITDPPEAFF
TGTGCCAGCAGCTTCATAACGGACCCCCCTGAAGCTTTCTTT
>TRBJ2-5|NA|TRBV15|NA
CATSRYTGRETQYF
TGTGCCACCAGCAGGTATACAGGGAGGGAGACCCAGTACTTC
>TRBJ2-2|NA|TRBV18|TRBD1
CASSPGVGQGPTNTGELFF
TGTGCCAGCTCACCAGGTGTCGGACAGGGGCCAACGAACACCGGGGAGCTGTTTTTT
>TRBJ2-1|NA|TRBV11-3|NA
CASSLSGGNEQFF
TGTGCCAGCAGCTTAAGTGGAGGAAATGAGCAGTTCTTC
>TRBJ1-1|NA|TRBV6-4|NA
CASRENLNTEAFF
TGTGCCAGCAGGGAAAATCTGAACACTGAAGCTTTCTTT
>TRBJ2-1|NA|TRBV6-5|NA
CASSYSSGQPYNEQFF
TGTGCCAGCAGTTACTCTTCGGGACAACCCTACAATGAGCAGTTCTTC
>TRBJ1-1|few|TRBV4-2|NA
CASSGEGFTEAFF
TGTGCCAGCAGCGGGGAGGGGTTCACTGAAGCTTTCTTT
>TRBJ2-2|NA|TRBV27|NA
CASSLLSAGELFF
TGTGCCAGCAGTTTATTGAGCGCCGGGGAGCTGTTTTTT
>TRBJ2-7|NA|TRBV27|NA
CASSPLGTDPPYEQYF
TGTGCCAGCAGTCCACTGGGGACCGATCCCCCCTACGAGCAGTACTTC
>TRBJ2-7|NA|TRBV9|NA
CASSACQGSPCEQYF
TGTGCCAGCAGCGCCTGTCAGGGGTCTCCCTGCGAGCAGTACTTC
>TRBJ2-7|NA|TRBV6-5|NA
CASSYTGALYEQYF
TGTGCCAGCAGTTACACCGGGGCTCTCTACGAGCAGTACTTC
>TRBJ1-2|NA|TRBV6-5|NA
CASGESFDNYGYTF
TGTGCCAGCGGGGAAAGCTTTGATAACTATGGCTACACCTTC
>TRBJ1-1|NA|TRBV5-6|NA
CASSLAVRTDRDTEAFF
TGTGCCAGCAGCTTGGCCGTTCGGACCGATAGGGACACTGAAGCTTTCTTT
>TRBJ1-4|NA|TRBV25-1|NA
CASSEWGNTNEKLFF
TGTGCCAGCAGTGAATGGGGGAATACTAATGAAAAACTGTTTTTT
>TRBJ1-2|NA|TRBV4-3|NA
CASSHDLQGDYGGYTF
TGCGCCAGCAGCCATGACCTCCAGGGAGACTATGGTGGCTACACCTTC
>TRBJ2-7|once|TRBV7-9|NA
CASSLDLFYEQYF
TGTGCCAGCAGCTTAGACTTGTTCTACGAGCAGTACTTC
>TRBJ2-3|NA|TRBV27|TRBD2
CASSPIAGAGDTQYF
TGTGCCAGCAGTCCTATAGCGGGAGCAGGGGATACGCAGTATTTT
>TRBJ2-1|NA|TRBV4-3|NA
CASSQDQGALQFF
TGCGCCAGCAGCCAAGATCAAGGAGCATTGCAGTTCTTC
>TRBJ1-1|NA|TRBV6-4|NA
CASSDQQRPNTEAFF
TGTGCCAGCAGTGACCAACAGAGACCGAACACTGAAGCTTTCTTT
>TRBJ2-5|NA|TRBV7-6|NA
CASSQYSALQETQYF
TGTGCCAGCAGCCAGTACAGCGCTCTCCAAGAGACCCAGTACTTC
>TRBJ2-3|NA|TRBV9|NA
CASSVVSGDSTDTQYF
TGTGCCAGCAGCGTAGTATCGGGGGACAGCACAGATACGCAGTATTTT
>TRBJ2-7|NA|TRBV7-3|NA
CASSPPGSAAYEQYF
TGTGCCAGCAGCCCGCCAGGGAGCGCGGCCTACGAGCAGTACTTC
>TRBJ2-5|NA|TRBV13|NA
CASSLTLEETQYF
TGTGCCAGCAGCTTAACCCTGGAGGAGACCCAGTACTTC
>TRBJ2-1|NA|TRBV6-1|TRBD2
CASSEISGYYNEQFF
TGTGCCAGCAGTGAGATTAGCGGGTACTACAATGAGCAGTTCTTC
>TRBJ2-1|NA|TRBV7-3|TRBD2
CASSLDGRASYNEQFF
TGTGCCAGCAGCTTAGACGGGAGGGCCTCTTACAATGAGCAGTTCTTC
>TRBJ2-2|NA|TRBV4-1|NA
CASSQGGHFTGELFF
TGCGCCAGCAGCCAAGGGGGACATTTTACCGGGGAGCTGTTTTTT
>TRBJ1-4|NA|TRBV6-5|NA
CASSYGEKLFF
TGTGCCAGCAGTTACGGTGAAAAACTGTTTTTT